The 6 T cell receptor beta chains below come from one sample, sequenced in a study of T cells after yellow fever vaccination. TCRdb re-derived calls from the 5' RACE reads in MiXCR, one entry per CDR3 protein. The table has around 310,000 distinct CDR3 sequences, roughly 3.5% seen once. Specimen: PBMCs, collected on the day of the yellow fever booster vaccination. These receptors were taken from a man between 18 and 29 years old who received the YFV17D yellow fever vaccine.

This clonotype was counted many times. This chain joins TRBV6-5 and TRBJ2-6, with 8 bases aligning to TRBD2. Germline-derived CDR1 and CDR2 are MNHEY and SVGAGI. The CDR3 spans 19 residues. With V trimmed by 6 bases and J by 0 bases, 13 bases remained unmatched. CDR3 nucleotides: TGTGCCAGCAGCCTCTTCCCAGCGGGGGTTCCCTCTGGGGCCAACGTCCTGACTTTC. It is translated as CASSLFPAGVPSGANVLTF.

This chain joins TRBV28 and TRBJ1-4; D remains unclear. V dropped 2 bases and J dropped 0 bases, with 13 bases sitting between them. The CDR3 consists of 17 residues. Germline CDR1 MDHEN, CDR2 SYDVKM. The CDR3 loop reads CASSLGVGSATNEKLFF. The CDR3 DNA follows: TGTGCCAGCAGTTTAGGTGTGGGGTCTGCAACTAATGAAAAACTGTTTTTT.

As regards this clonotype: A clone one base away is much larger, so this may be a read error. V and J are TRBV2 and TRBJ1-1; D gene unclear. Germline loops: CDR1 SNHLY, CDR2 FYNNEI. The CDR3 is made up of 14 amino acids. Trimming pared 3 bases from V and 4 bases from J, leaving 12 bases between. The CDR3 DNA reads as TGTGCCAGCAGTGACGCGCTTCCGGGCACTGAAGCTTTCTTT. Protein product: CASSDALPGTEAFF.

This clonotype turned up a few times. This rearrangement joins TRBV14 to TRBJ2-1, with D tentatively TRBD1 (5 bases). Germline-derived CDR1 and CDR2 are SGHDN and FVKESK. The CDR3 is 14 residues long. V was clipped by 8 bases and J by 6 bases, with 17 bases between them. CDR3 in amino acids: CASSQGVRANEQFF. CDR3 bases: TGTGCCAGCTCCCAGGGTGTGAGAGCCAATGAGCAGTTCTTC. Based on the CDR3 plus reference TRBV14 and TRBJ2-1, the full variable domain is EAGVTQFPSHSVIEKGQTVTLRCDPISGHDNLYWYRRVMGKEIKFLLHFVKESKQDESGMPNNRFLAERTGGTYSTLKVQPAELEDSGVYFCASSQGVRANEQFFGPGTRLTVL.

This clonotype was found many times. The chain recombines TRBV11-2 with TRBJ1-1, with TRBD1 matching over 7 bases. CDR1 and CDR2 (germline): SGHAT, FQNNGV. The CDR3 loop spans 14 amino acids. V gave up 4 bases and J gave up 5 bases; unmatched junction bases: 7. The CDR3 sequence is CASSSRQGGTEAFF. The CDR3 DNA is TGTGCCAGCAGCTCCCGCCAGGGGGGAACTGAAGCTTTCTTT.

This clonotype was detected only a few times. The chain has TRBV5-1 and TRBJ2-3; D gene unclear. Trimming took off 4 bases at V and 0 bases at J, with 15 bases between the two ends. Germline V gene lookup returns CDR1 SGHRS and CDR2 YFSETQ. The CDR3 is 16 residues long. CDR3 nucleotides: TGCGCCAGCAGCCCTTTGGTGGTGGGCAGCACAGATACGCAGTATTTT. It is translated as CASSPLVVGSTDTQYF.